Reported below is one T cell receptor (beta chain). Its antigen is currently unknown. This entry belongs to a study of beta chain features in type 1 diabetes. Study context: Healthy donors resembled patients in age, gender and cell yields. Study-level results: When VDJ junctions were examined, type 1 diabetes patients showed fewer insertions and more deletions.

The entirety of the isolated RNA underwent reverse transcription, so expressed TCRB transcripts were sequenced. Using immunoSEQ multiplex PCR, the repertoire was profiled, and TCRdb retains in-frame clones only, with some absent. The sample includes 90,000 to 110,000 clones, 30% to 40% seen only once; the top ten take approximately 0.065%. This CDR3 comprises 17 residues. CDR1 GTSNPN and CDR2 SVGIG come from the germline V gene (reference sequence). V was clipped by 8 bases and J by 1 base; unmatched bases: 14. The material sequenced was stem cell memory CD4+ T cells from blood. This sequence joins TRBV30 and TRBJ1-3; 10 bases are shared with TRBD1. The TCR was taken from a woman aged 18-29 years in good health. CDR3 protein: CARDRGPGRPSGNTIYF. The CDR3 bases are TGTGCCCGGGACAGGGGCCCCGGTAGACCTTCTGGAAACACCATATATTTT.